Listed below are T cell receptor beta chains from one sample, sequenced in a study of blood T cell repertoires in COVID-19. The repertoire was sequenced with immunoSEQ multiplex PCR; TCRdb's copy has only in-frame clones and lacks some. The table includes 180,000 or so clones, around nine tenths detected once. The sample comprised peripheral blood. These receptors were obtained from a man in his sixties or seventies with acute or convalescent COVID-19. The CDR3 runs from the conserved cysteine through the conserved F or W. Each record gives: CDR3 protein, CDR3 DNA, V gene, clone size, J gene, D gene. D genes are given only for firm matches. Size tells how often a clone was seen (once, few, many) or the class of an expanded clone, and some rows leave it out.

cdr3_aa: CASSLYPLSGSNEQFF
cdr3_nt: TGCGCCAGCAGCTTGTACCCTCTCTCCGGGTCCAATGAGCAGTTCTTC
v_call: TRBV5-1
clone_size: -
j_call: TRBJ2-1
d_call: -

cdr3_aa: CASSQPGSYGYTF
cdr3_nt: TGTGCCAGCAGCCAGCCCGGGAGTTATGGCTACACCTTC
v_call: TRBV7-2
clone_size: -
j_call: TRBJ1-2
d_call: -

cdr3_aa: CASSEWGPGGIAFF
cdr3_nt: TGTGCCAGCAGTGAATGGGGGCCAGGGGGGATAGCTTTCTTT
v_call: TRBV6-1
clone_size: once
j_call: TRBJ1-1
d_call: TRBD1

cdr3_aa: CASSERGNSPLHF
cdr3_nt: TGTGCCAGCAGTGAAAGAGGGAATTCACCCCTCCACTTT
v_call: TRBV2
clone_size: -
j_call: TRBJ1-6
d_call: -

cdr3_aa: CASSHQKGRFFQQYF
cdr3_nt: TGTGCCAGCAGCCACCAGAAGGGGCGCTTTTTCCAGCAGTACTTC
v_call: TRBV11-2
clone_size: -
j_call: TRBJ2-7
d_call: -

cdr3_aa: CASSNLAGQGMHGYTF
cdr3_nt: TGTGCCAGCAGTAACTTAGCGGGACAGGGTATGCATGGCTACACCTTC
v_call: TRBV25-1
clone_size: -
j_call: TRBJ1-2
d_call: TRBD1

cdr3_aa: CASSQTRGSRNTVVGVDTQYF
cdr3_nt: TGTGCCAGCAGCCAGACTCGAGGCTCTCGCAACACCGTGGTAGGAGTAGATACGCAGTATTTT
v_call: TRBV3-1/TRBV3-2
clone_size: -
j_call: TRBJ2-3
d_call: -

cdr3_aa: CASSTPETSDYEAFF
cdr3_nt: TGCGCCAGCAGCACCCCAGAGACAAGCGACTATGAAGCTTTCTTT
v_call: TRBV5-1
clone_size: -
j_call: TRBJ1-1
d_call: -

cdr3_aa: CAMGRGESGSYEQYF
cdr3_nt: TGTGCCATGGGGAGGGGAGAAAGCGGGAGTTACGAGCAGTACTTC
v_call: TRBV10-3
clone_size: -
j_call: TRBJ2-7
d_call: TRBD2

cdr3_aa: CASSTTGETQYF
cdr3_nt: TGTGCCAGCAGTACAACAGGGGAGACCCAGTACTTC
v_call: TRBV27
clone_size: -
j_call: TRBJ2-5
d_call: -

cdr3_aa: CASSLGGASTDTQYF
cdr3_nt: TGTGCCAGCAGCCTCGGGGGGGCTTCCACAGATACGCAGTATTTT
v_call: TRBV5-4
clone_size: -
j_call: TRBJ2-3
d_call: TRBD2

cdr3_aa: CSGSTGGGGTDTQYF
cdr3_nt: TGCAGCGGCTCAACAGGGGGTGGGGGCACAGATACGCAGTATTTT
v_call: TRBV29-1
clone_size: few
j_call: TRBJ2-3
d_call: TRBD1

cdr3_aa: CASSRGLAGPLEQYF
cdr3_nt: TGTGCCAGCTCACGGGGACTAGCGGGACCACTCGAGCAGTACTTC
v_call: TRBV18
clone_size: -
j_call: TRBJ2-7
d_call: TRBD2

cdr3_aa: CASSPLAMEQFF
cdr3_nt: TGTGCCAGCAGTCCGCTAGCGATGGAGCAGTTCTTC
v_call: TRBV2
clone_size: -
j_call: TRBJ2-1
d_call: -

cdr3_aa: CASSPTSGGLTDTQYF
cdr3_nt: TGTGCCAGCAGCCCCACTAGCGGGGGTCTCACAGATACGCAGTATTTT
v_call: TRBV7-9
clone_size: -
j_call: TRBJ2-3
d_call: TRBD2

cdr3_aa: CASSSLRDRGDEQYF
cdr3_nt: TGTGCCAGCAGCTCTCTACGGGACAGGGGCGACGAGCAGTACTTC
v_call: TRBV7-9
clone_size: -
j_call: TRBJ2-7
d_call: TRBD1

cdr3_aa: CASSPIRTSGLARYEQYF
cdr3_nt: TGTGCCAGCAGCCCGATTCGGACTAGCGGGTTGGCCCGCTACGAGCAGTACTTC
v_call: TRBV7-2
clone_size: once
j_call: TRBJ2-7
d_call: TRBD2

cdr3_aa: CASTPGTGVNTEAFF
cdr3_nt: TGTGCCAGCACTCCCGGGACAGGGGTGAACACTGAAGCTTTCTTT
v_call: TRBV28
clone_size: once
j_call: TRBJ1-1
d_call: TRBD1

cdr3_aa: CASSLDRRHGSGNTIYF
cdr3_nt: TGCGCCAGCAGCTTGGACAGACGGCATGGCTCTGGAAACACCATATATTTT
v_call: TRBV5-1
clone_size: -
j_call: TRBJ1-3
d_call: -

cdr3_aa: CASSPLSSGGRGETQYF
cdr3_nt: TGTGCCAGCAGCCCGCTATCGAGCGGGGGGAGAGGAGAGACCCAGTACTTC
v_call: TRBV5-5
clone_size: -
j_call: TRBJ2-5
d_call: TRBD2

cdr3_aa: CASSEAGPQGPQHF
cdr3_nt: TGTGCCAGCAGTGAGGCAGGGCCCCAGGGGCCCCAGCATTTT
v_call: TRBV6-1
clone_size: -
j_call: TRBJ1-5
d_call: -

cdr3_aa: CASSQGGTGGSPLHF
cdr3_nt: TGCGCCAGCAGCCAAGGTGGGACAGGGGGATCACCCCTCCACTTT
v_call: TRBV4-3
clone_size: few
j_call: TRBJ1-6
d_call: TRBD1

cdr3_aa: CASSLEWVSGAFF
cdr3_nt: TGTGCCAGCAGCTTAGAATGGGTGTCAGGGGCTTTCTTT
v_call: TRBV7-2
clone_size: -
j_call: TRBJ1-1
d_call: -

cdr3_aa: CASRVRTSGITDTQYF
cdr3_nt: TGTGCAAGTCGCGTTCGGACTAGCGGGATTACGGATACGCAGTATTTT
v_call: TRBV12-2
clone_size: -
j_call: TRBJ2-3
d_call: -

cdr3_aa: CASSLATGTDTQYF
cdr3_nt: TGTGCCAGCAGCTTAGCGACAGGGACAGATACGCAGTATTTT
v_call: TRBV7-2
clone_size: -
j_call: TRBJ2-3
d_call: TRBD1

cdr3_aa: CASKAGGDPGELFF
cdr3_nt: TGTGCCAGTAAGGCGGGGGGGGATCCCGGGGAGCTGTTTTTT
v_call: TRBV19
clone_size: -
j_call: TRBJ2-2
d_call: TRBD2

cdr3_aa: CASSSSGRTEQFF
cdr3_nt: TGTGCCAGCAGCTCCAGCGGGAGAACTGAGCAGTTCTTC
v_call: TRBV7-3
clone_size: -
j_call: TRBJ2-1
d_call: TRBD2

cdr3_aa: CASSRTSGYYGYTF
cdr3_nt: TGCGCCAGCAGCCGGACCTCAGGGTACTATGGCTACACCTTC
v_call: TRBV4-3
clone_size: few
j_call: TRBJ1-2
d_call: -

cdr3_aa: CASSEKAGGPTGELFF
cdr3_nt: TGTGCCAGCAGTGAAAAGGCGGGAGGGCCAACCGGGGAGCTGTTTTTT
v_call: TRBV2
clone_size: -
j_call: TRBJ2-2
d_call: TRBD2

cdr3_aa: CATLLALTYNEQFF
cdr3_nt: TGTGCCACGTTACTAGCGTTAACCTACAATGAGCAGTTCTTC
v_call: TRBV10-3
clone_size: -
j_call: TRBJ2-1
d_call: TRBD2

cdr3_aa: CASSYSGAGYEQYF
cdr3_nt: TGTGCCAGCAGTTATAGCGGGGCTGGGTACGAGCAGTACTTC
v_call: TRBV6-2/TRBV6-3
clone_size: -
j_call: TRBJ2-7
d_call: TRBD2

cdr3_aa: CASRVGVNEQFF
cdr3_nt: TGTGCCAGCCGGGTAGGGGTCAATGAGCAGTTCTTC
v_call: TRBV11-2
clone_size: -
j_call: TRBJ2-1
d_call: -

cdr3_aa: CASSMGLAGAGETQYF
cdr3_nt: TGTGCCAGCAGCATGGGACTAGCGGGAGCGGGAGAGACCCAGTACTTC
v_call: TRBV5-6
clone_size: few
j_call: TRBJ2-5
d_call: TRBD2

cdr3_aa: CASSPYGGGDTEAFF
cdr3_nt: TGTGCCAGCTCACCTTACGGGGGTGGGGACACTGAAGCTTTCTTT
v_call: TRBV18
clone_size: -
j_call: TRBJ1-1
d_call: -

cdr3_aa: CASSWGSYYEQYF
cdr3_nt: TGTGCCAGCAGCTGGGGCTCCTACTACGAGCAGTACTTC
v_call: TRBV6-2/TRBV6-3
clone_size: few
j_call: TRBJ2-7
d_call: -

cdr3_aa: CASSQVGGGDTQYF
cdr3_nt: TGTGCCAGCAGCCAAGTAGGGGGAGGGGATACGCAGTATTTT
v_call: TRBV3-1/TRBV3-2
clone_size: -
j_call: TRBJ2-3
d_call: -

cdr3_aa: CASSQAGPDTAGNTIYF
cdr3_nt: TGTGCCAGCAGCCAAGCCGGCCCGGACACCGCCGGAAACACCATATATTTT
v_call: TRBV3-1/TRBV3-2
clone_size: -
j_call: TRBJ1-3
d_call: -

cdr3_aa: CASSLSGAGVNQPQHF
cdr3_nt: TGTGCCAGCAGTTTATCAGGGGCGGGGGTTAATCAGCCCCAGCATTTT
v_call: TRBV27
clone_size: -
j_call: TRBJ1-5
d_call: -

cdr3_aa: CASRNRGSGDTQYF
cdr3_nt: TGTGCCAGCCGCAACAGGGGATCTGGGGATACGCAGTATTTT
v_call: TRBV6-5
clone_size: -
j_call: TRBJ2-3
d_call: TRBD1

cdr3_aa: CATYGTGPYNEQFF
cdr3_nt: TGTGCCACTTACGGGACAGGACCTTACAATGAGCAGTTCTTC
v_call: TRBV25-1
clone_size: once
j_call: TRBJ2-1
d_call: TRBD1

cdr3_aa: CASSLGQITDTQYF
cdr3_nt: TGCGCCAGCAGCTTGGGCCAGATTACAGATACGCAGTATTTT
v_call: TRBV5-1
clone_size: -
j_call: TRBJ2-3
d_call: -

cdr3_aa: CASSVDQGPGNTIYF
cdr3_nt: TGTGCCAGCAGCGTAGATCAGGGCCCTGGAAACACCATATATTTT
v_call: TRBV9
clone_size: -
j_call: TRBJ1-3
d_call: -

cdr3_aa: CASSIGVRTGGEDTQYF
cdr3_nt: TGTGCCAGCAGTATAGGGGTCCGGACAGGGGGCGAAGATACGCAGTATTTT
v_call: TRBV28
clone_size: -
j_call: TRBJ2-3
d_call: TRBD1

cdr3_aa: CASSGRTGIGYGYTF
cdr3_nt: TGTGCCAGCAGCGGAAGGACAGGGATCGGCTATGGCTACACCTTC
v_call: TRBV5-4
clone_size: once
j_call: TRBJ1-2
d_call: TRBD1

cdr3_aa: CASSLGTEQNEKLFF
cdr3_nt: TGTGCCAGCAGTTTAGGGACAGAACAGAATGAAAAACTGTTTTTT
v_call: TRBV28
clone_size: -
j_call: TRBJ1-4
d_call: TRBD1

cdr3_aa: CASSLAGGFSYGYTF
cdr3_nt: TGTGCCAGCAGCTTAGCCGGGGGGTTCTCTTATGGCTACACCTTC
v_call: TRBV7-9
clone_size: -
j_call: TRBJ1-2
d_call: -

cdr3_aa: CASSYGQNTYEQYF
cdr3_nt: TGTGCCAGCAGTTACGGTCAGAACACCTACGAGCAGTACTTC
v_call: TRBV6-5
clone_size: -
j_call: TRBJ2-7
d_call: -

cdr3_aa: CASMVKLDTEAFF
cdr3_nt: TGCGCCAGCATGGTGAAGCTAGACACTGAAGCTTTCTTT
v_call: TRBV5-1
clone_size: -
j_call: TRBJ1-1
d_call: -

cdr3_aa: CASSLPGNYGYTF
cdr3_nt: TGTGCCAGCAGCTTACCAGGAAACTATGGCTACACCTTC
v_call: TRBV7-2
clone_size: -
j_call: TRBJ1-2
d_call: -

cdr3_aa: CASSIWGTANTGELFF
cdr3_nt: TGTGCCAGTAGTATTTGGGGGACAGCTAACACCGGGGAGCTGTTTTTT
v_call: TRBV19
clone_size: -
j_call: TRBJ2-2
d_call: TRBD1

cdr3_aa: CASSRDSTGELFF
cdr3_nt: TGTGCCAGCAGTCGCGACTCTACCGGGGAGCTGTTTTTT
v_call: TRBV28
clone_size: once
j_call: TRBJ2-2
d_call: -

cdr3_aa: CASTGRTGWNTEAFF
cdr3_nt: TGTGCCAGTACTGGCCGGACAGGATGGAACACTGAAGCTTTCTTT
v_call: TRBV19
clone_size: -
j_call: TRBJ1-1
d_call: TRBD1

cdr3_aa: CASSSTGGNQPQHF
cdr3_nt: TGTGCCAGCAGTTCAACAGGGGGCAATCAGCCCCAGCATTTT
v_call: TRBV27
clone_size: -
j_call: TRBJ1-5
d_call: TRBD1

cdr3_aa: CASSPTGGREKLFF
cdr3_nt: TGTGCCAGCAGTCCAACAGGGGGCCGGGAAAAACTGTTTTTT
v_call: TRBV28
clone_size: -
j_call: TRBJ1-4
d_call: TRBD1

cdr3_aa: CAIRQGWTEAFF
cdr3_nt: TGTGCCATCCGACAGGGGTGGACTGAAGCTTTCTTT
v_call: TRBV10-3
clone_size: -
j_call: TRBJ1-1
d_call: TRBD1

cdr3_aa: CASSLIPDRDYEQYF
cdr3_nt: TGTGCCAGCAGTTTAATCCCGGACAGGGACTACGAGCAGTACTTC
v_call: TRBV27
clone_size: -
j_call: TRBJ2-7
d_call: TRBD1

cdr3_aa: CASRPGTTVSDRYEQYF
cdr3_nt: TGTGCCAGCAGGCCTGGGACTACCGTCTCGGATCGGTACGAGCAGTACTTC
v_call: TRBV27
clone_size: -
j_call: TRBJ2-7
d_call: TRBD2

cdr3_aa: CAWSVSVTEAFF
cdr3_nt: TGTGCCTGGAGTGTATCAGTCACTGAAGCTTTCTTT
v_call: TRBV30
clone_size: -
j_call: TRBJ1-1
d_call: -

cdr3_aa: CASSRGQGMIGTQYF
cdr3_nt: TGCGCCAGCAGCAGGGGACAGGGAATGATTGGGACCCAGTACTTC
v_call: TRBV5-1
clone_size: -
j_call: TRBJ2-5
d_call: TRBD1

cdr3_aa: CASSWDSSSSYEQYF
cdr3_nt: TGTGCCAGCAGCTGGGACAGCTCCAGCTCCTACGAGCAGTACTTC
v_call: TRBV2
clone_size: -
j_call: TRBJ2-7
d_call: TRBD1